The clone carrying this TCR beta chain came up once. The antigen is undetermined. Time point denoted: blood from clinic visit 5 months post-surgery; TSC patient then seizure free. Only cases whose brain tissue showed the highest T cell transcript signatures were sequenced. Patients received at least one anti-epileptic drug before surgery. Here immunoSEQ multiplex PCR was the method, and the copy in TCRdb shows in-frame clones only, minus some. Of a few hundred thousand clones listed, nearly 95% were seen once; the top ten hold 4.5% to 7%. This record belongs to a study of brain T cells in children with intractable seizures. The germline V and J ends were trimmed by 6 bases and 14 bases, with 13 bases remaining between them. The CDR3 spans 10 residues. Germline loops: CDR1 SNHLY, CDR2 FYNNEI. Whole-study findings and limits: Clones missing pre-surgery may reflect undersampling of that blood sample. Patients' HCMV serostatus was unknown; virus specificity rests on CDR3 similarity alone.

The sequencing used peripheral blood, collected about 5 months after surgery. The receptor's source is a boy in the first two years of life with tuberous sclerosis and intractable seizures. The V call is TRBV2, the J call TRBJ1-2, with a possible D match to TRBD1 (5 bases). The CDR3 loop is CASSRQTRTF. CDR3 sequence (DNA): TGTGCCAGCAGCCGACAGACTAGGACCTTC.